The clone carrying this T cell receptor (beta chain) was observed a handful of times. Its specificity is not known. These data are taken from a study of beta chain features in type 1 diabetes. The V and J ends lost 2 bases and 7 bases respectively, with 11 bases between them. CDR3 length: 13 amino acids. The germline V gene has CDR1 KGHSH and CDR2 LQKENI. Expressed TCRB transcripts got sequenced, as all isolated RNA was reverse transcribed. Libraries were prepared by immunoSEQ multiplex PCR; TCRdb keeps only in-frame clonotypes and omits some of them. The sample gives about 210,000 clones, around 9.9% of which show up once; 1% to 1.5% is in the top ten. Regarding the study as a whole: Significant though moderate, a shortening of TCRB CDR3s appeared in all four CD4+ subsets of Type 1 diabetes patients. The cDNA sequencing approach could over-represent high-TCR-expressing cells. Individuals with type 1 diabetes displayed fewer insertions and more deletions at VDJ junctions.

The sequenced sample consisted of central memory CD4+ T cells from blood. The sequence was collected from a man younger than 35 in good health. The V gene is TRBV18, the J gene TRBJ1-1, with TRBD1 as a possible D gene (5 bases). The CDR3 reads CASSPIEGIEAFF. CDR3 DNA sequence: TGTGCCAGCTCACCAATAGAGGGGATTGAAGCTTTCTTT.